What follows is one T cell receptor beta chain and its context. The antigen remains undetermined. The data were taken from a study of chemoradiotherapy in HPV16-positive cancers. Overall study results and limits: HPV-specific T cells were functionally defined from only two HPV16-positive patients.

The V end was cut by 1 base, the J end by 7 bases, with 10 bases between. This CDR3 spans 13 amino acids. Germline assignment: CDR1 SGHAT and CDR2 FQDESV (reference sequence). Profiling relied on immunoSEQ multiplex PCR, and the TCRdb table lists in-frame clones only, not all of them. The table lists some 15,000 clones, 80% to 90% of them singletons. This TCR derives from a human donor with HPV-associated anogenital cancer. Sequencing used blood, obtained from a patient who underwent chemoradiotherapy. The chain joins TRBV11-1 to TRBJ2-5, with D unresolved. CDR3 region: CASSLDQLGTQYF. DNA of the CDR3: TGTGCCAGCAGCTTAGACCAATTAGGGACCCAGTACTTC.